This T cell receptor (beta chain) was retrieved from a study of control samples from healthy donors and cancer patients. Using immunoSEQ multiplex PCR, the repertoire was profiled, and TCRdb retains in-frame clones only, with some absent. The table includes about 120,000 clones, around nine tenths detected once. The V gene lost 6 bases and the J gene lost 4 bases, with 7 bases spanning the gap. Per the germline V gene, CDR1 is ENHRY and CDR2 is SYGVKD. CDR3 length: 11 residues. The source material was blood. The sequence derives from a woman aged 70-85 years in good health. The chain recombines TRBV10-3 with TRBJ2-7; a possible D gene is TRBD2 (5 bases). Here the CDR3 DNA reads TGTGCCATCAGCCGGGAATACGAGCAGTACTTC. This encodes CAISREYEQYF.